The clone carrying this T cell receptor (beta chain) came up many times. Its antigen is undetermined. The sample comes from a study of CD8 T cells in ankylosing spondylitis. Study-level results: Earlier studies detected some motif variants in reactive arthritis synovial fluid and blood. The authors reported significant enrichment of disease-linked clones in matched ankylosing spondylitis synovial fluid.

Libraries of TCR beta came from quantitative 5'-RACE with molecular barcodes. MiXCR, applied by TCRdb to the 5' RACE reads, yields one record per CDR3 protein. The data show hundreds of thousands of distinct CDR3 sequences, less than 25% seen once. Germline CDR1 and CDR2: SQVTM and ANQGSEA. Deletions cut 3 bases from V and 4 bases from J, with 13 bases between. This CDR3 has 14 amino acids. The sample comprised blood, either unsorted or a sorted T cell fraction (not recorded which). The gene calls are TRBV29-1 and TRBJ2-1, with D unclear. The sequence was obtained from a female donor with ankylosing spondylitis or in good health (not recorded which). The CDR3 sequence: CSVDPRSSYNEQFF. DNA for the CDR3: TGCAGCGTTGACCCTAGGTCCTCTTACAATGAGCAGTTCTTC.